This T cell receptor (beta chain) was found in a study of T cells in Graves' hyperthyroidism and ophthalmopathy. Study at large: Peripheral blood samples were taken at initial diagnosis, prior to any treatment.

RNA transcripts served as the template for amplifying TCR beta CDR3 regions. TCR CDR3 underwent first-round RT-PCR with the HTBI primer set. Each CDR3 protein is one row after TCRdb ran MiXCR on the multiplex PCR reads. This sample carries hundreds of thousands of distinct CDR3 sequences, approximately 15% of them seen once, and the ten largest clones take roughly an eighth. Per germline, CDR1 SQVTM and CDR2 ANQGSEA. The CDR3 contains 13 residues. Between the trimmed V and J ends, which lost 3 bases and 2 bases, there was a span of 10 bases. This clonotype was counted at least ten times. Its target is unknown. Overall study results and limits: Among thyroid clonotypes expanded above 0.001, most also appeared in blood.

The specimen sequenced was blood. The sequence came from a man between 18 and 29 years old with Graves' ophthalmopathy. V and J are TRBV29-1 and TRBJ1-1; no firm D call. The CDR3 spells CSVDTGRNTEAFF. DNA for the CDR3: TGCAGCGTTGACACTGGAAGAAACACTGAAGCTTTCTTT.